One T cell receptor (beta chain) is described in this entry. No antigen is known for it. This sample stems from a study of T cell responses to AZD1222 COVID-19 vaccine. TCRdb's table, derived via immunoSEQ multiplex PCR, lists solely in-frame clones and lacks some. Altogether some 110,000 clones are present, approximately 89% being singletons, with the ten largest covering around 3.3%. The CDR3 extends over 13 amino acids. The germline CDR1 and CDR2 sequences are SGHAT and FQDESV (reference sequence). Between the trimmed V and J ends, which lost 5 bases and 8 bases, there was a span of 15 bases. The study's findings and limits: Two doses of AZD1222 preceded a rise in Spike-specific TCR breadth and depth. At baseline, just six or seven AZD1222 recipients tested seropositive. Donors were largely white British and mainly female; clonal diversity was possibly underestimated.

The rearrangement uses TRBV11-1 and TRBJ1-2; D is unresolved. The input for sequencing was peripheral blood, taken 28 days after the second dose of the MenACWY control vaccine. The TCR sequence derives from an adult who received the MenACWY meningococcal vaccine as a control. The CDR3 DNA sequence: TGTGCCAGCAGCAAAGGGCTGCAGGACGGCTACACCTTC. It is translated as CASSKGLQDGYTF.